This entry is about one T cell receptor (beta chain). Its antigen is as yet unknown. The sample originates from a study of OX40 agonist ivuxolimab in advanced cancers. Across the whole study: Of the patients, three showed partial responses, one with hepatocellular carcinoma and two with cutaneous melanoma. Study observations and caveats: Compared with CD4+, CD8+ T cells on average had more expanded clones. Both CD4+ and CD8+ T cell populations in blood had undergone clonal expansion by week 6 at 0.1 to 3.0 mg/kg.

The V gene lost 2 bases and the J gene lost 4 bases, with 14 bases spanning the gap. The CDR3 sequence is 15 residues long. Germline V gene lookup returns CDR1 SGHDN and CDR2 FVKESK. Here immunoSEQ multiplex PCR was the method, and the copy in TCRdb shows in-frame clones only, minus some. The data show about 73,000 clones, around 90% seen once. This TCR was recovered from an adult with an advanced solid tumor such as melanoma, head and neck, liver or kidney cancer. The rearrangement links TRBV14 to TRBJ1-1; D ambiguous. This sample comprised CD4+ or CD8+ T cells sorted from blood, obtained in a trial of the OX40 agonist ivuxolimab. The CDR3 region has the DNA TGTGCCAGCAGCCAATTAATGAGCCCCGGCACTGAAGCTTTCTTT. Residues: CASSQLMSPGTEAFF. Full variable domain (missing parts from reference TRBV14 and TRBJ1-1): EAGVTQFPSHSVIEKGQTVTLRCDPISGHDNLYWYRRVMGKEIKFLLHFVKESKQDESGMPNNRFLAERTGGTYSTLKVQPAELEDSGVYFCASSQLMSPGTEAFFGQGTRLTVV.